The text below deals with one T cell receptor (beta chain). Its antigen is unknown. The germline gives CDR1 MNHEY, CDR2 SMNVEV (reference sequence). The CDR3 contains 14 residues. The V gene end was trimmed by 5 bases and the J gene end by 6 bases; junction bases not matched to a gene: 7. TCRdb's copy holds only in-frame clones and misses some; the assay was immunoSEQ multiplex PCR. This table holds fewer than 200,000 clones, 66% found once. This entry belongs to a study of shared clonotypes between healthy human individuals. All the donors were Caucasian adults who lived in Nashville, Tennessee. Study results and caveats: The four-donor shared clonotypes exceeded non-shared clonotypes in generation probability, with non-shared ones scoring lower. In a few donors, around 5% of naive CD4 clonotypes appeared in common.

The specimen sequenced was memory CD4+ T cells sorted from blood. The subset was: CD45RA-negative fraction. The chain couples TRBV27 to TRBJ2-1; TRBD1 agrees at 7 bases. This sequence originates from a man aged 25-45 years in good health. The CDR3 loop reads CASSPRQGPNEQFF. The CDR3 nucleotides read TGTGCCAGCAGTCCAAGACAGGGTCCCAATGAGCAGTTCTTC.